The 13 T cell receptor beta chains listed next were all sequenced from one sample in a study of beta chain features in type 1 diabetes. Study conclusions and caveats: Within each of all four CD4+ subsets, Type 1 diabetes patients had TCRB CDR3s that were moderately but significantly shorter.

The antigens for these receptors are not known. The entirety of the isolated RNA underwent reverse transcription, so expressed TCRB transcripts were sequenced. Using immunoSEQ multiplex PCR, the repertoire was profiled, and TCRdb retains in-frame clones only, with some absent. The data show 300,000 to 450,000 clones, around 12% seen once. Sequences were obtained from naive CD4+ T cells from blood. These TCRs come from a woman aged 18-29 years with type 1 diabetes.

This clone was seen only a few times. This CDR3 is also generated by other DNA sequences in the sample. The V gene is TRBV19, the J gene TRBJ1-1; maybe TRBD1 (5 bases). V was cut by 2 bases and J by 1 base, with 5 bases left in between. CDR1 is LNHDA and CDR2 is SQIVND in the germline V gene (reference sequence). This CDR3 has 13 amino acids. The CDR3 bases are TGTGCCAGTAGTATAACAGGGAACACTGAAGCTTTCTTT. Protein: CASSITGNTEAFF.

The rearrangement links TRBV28 to TRBJ1-6; D possibly corresponds to TRBD1 (5 bases). Germline assignment: CDR1 MDHEN and CDR2 SYDVKM. This CDR3 is built from 15 residues. V was shortened by 6 bases and J by 5 bases, with 14 bases between the two germline ends. As DNA, the CDR3 is TGTGCCAGCAGGGCAAGGGGATGGAATAATTCACCCCTCCACTTT. As protein: CASRARGWNNSPLHF. Based on the CDR3 plus reference TRBV28 and TRBJ1-6, the full variable domain is DVKVTQSSRYLVKRTGEKVFLECVQDMDHENMFWYRQDPGLGLRLIYFSYDVKMKEKGDIPEGYSVSREKKERFSLILESASTNQTSMYLCASRARGWNNSPLHFGNGTRLTVT.

This rearrangement joins TRBV30 to TRBJ1-2; 9 nucleotides line up with TRBD1. After removal of 2 bases from V and 6 bases from J, the junction contained 7 bases not matched to a gene. Germline values: CDR1 GTSNPN, CDR2 SVGIG (reference sequence). The CDR3 contains 14 residues. The CDR3 region is CAWSTLGQGHGYTF. Written as DNA, the CDR3 is TGTGCCTGGAGTACCCTGGGACAGGGACATGGCTACACCTTC.

V gene TRBV11-2 combines with J gene TRBJ2-3; 12 nucleotides align to TRBD2. The CDR3 contains 17 residues. Germline lookup yields CDR1 SGHAT and CDR2 FQNNGV. V shed 1 base, J shed 4 bases, and the junction held 6 bases outside the gene matches. CDR3 DNA: TGTGCCAGCAGCTTAGCCCCTAGCGGGGGGGCCGCAGATACGCAGTATTTT. Its protein is CASSLAPSGGAADTQYF. Supplemented by reference TRBV11-2 and TRBJ2-3, the full variable domain reads EAGVAQSPRYKIIEKRQSVAFWCNPISGHATLYWYQQILGQGPKLLIQFQNNGVVDDSQLPKDRFSAERLKGVDSTLKIQPAKLEDSAVYLCASSLAPSGGAADTQYFGPGTRLTVL.

This clone showed up just a few times. The chain recombines TRBV9 with TRBJ2-7; 10 bases fit TRBD2. The CDR3 has 15 amino acids. Germline-derived CDR1 and CDR2 are SGDLS and YYNGEE. Trimming cost V 4 bases and J 3 bases; bases outside gene matches: 7. CDR3 nucleotides: TGTGCCAGCAGCAGAGGGACTAGCGCGATCTACGAGCAGTACTTC. Protein: CASSRGTSAIYEQYF.

This clone has just a few counts. The chain uses TRBV5-1 and TRBJ2-7; D gene unclear. The CDR3 is 14 amino acids. CDR1 and CDR2 from the germline V gene are SGHRS and YFSETQ. The V and J ends lost 7 bases and 0 bases respectively, with 14 bases between them. The CDR3 here is CASAPLSSSYEQYF. The CDR3, as DNA: TGCGCCAGCGCCCCCCTTTCTAGCTCCTACGAGCAGTACTTC. The whole variable domain, remainder taken from reference TRBV5-1 and TRBJ2-7, is KAGVTQTPRYLIKTRGQQVTLSCSPISGHRSVSWYQQTPGQGLQFLFEYFSETQRNKGNFPGRFSGRQFSNSRSEMNVSTLELGDSALYLCASAPLSSSYEQYFGPGTRLTVT.

In this sample, this clone turned up a few times. V and J are TRBV19 and TRBJ2-1; 8 bases are shared with TRBD2. After removal of 6 bases from V and 8 bases from J, the junction contained 12 bases not matched to a gene. The CDR3 consists of 15 residues. Germline V lookup: CDR1 LNHDA, CDR2 SQIVND (reference sequence). For the CDR3, the DNA is TGTGCCAGTAGCCAACGGCGGGGGGTAGGCGATGAGCAGTTCTTC. Residues: CASSQRRGVGDEQFF.

The CDR3 loop reads CASSFDWGAGELFF. Here the CDR3 DNA reads TGTGCCAGCAGCTTTGATTGGGGGGCCGGGGAGCTGTTTTTT. V gene TRBV7-2 combines with J gene TRBJ2-2; D perhaps matches TRBD2 (6 bases). The length of the CDR3 is 14 residues. Germline V CDR1 and CDR2: SGHTA, FQGNSA. V was pared by 3 bases and J by 6 bases, with 11 bases between.

This chain uses TRBV29-1 with TRBJ2-5; TRBD1 is a possible D gene (6 bases). The CDR3 extends over 12 amino acids. The germline gives CDR1 SQVTM, CDR2 ANQGSEA. Trimming took 7 bases from V and 5 from J, leaving 14 bases between them. The CDR3 region has the DNA TGCAGCGCTGGCAGGGGCGGGGAGACCCAGTACTTC. It codes for CSAGRGGETQYF.

The CDR3 sequence: CASRPLGQGYNEQFF. The CDR3 DNA reads TGTGCCAGCAGGCCATTGGGTCAGGGCTACAATGAGCAGTTCTTC. The J gene is TRBJ2-1, the V gene TRBV6-5, with D possibly being TRBD1 (5 bases). Germline-derived CDR1 and CDR2 are MNHEY and SVGAGI. The CDR3 is 15 amino acids. V shed 6 bases and J shed 3 bases, with 15 bases lying between them.

In its sample, this clone was seen a few times. The chain carries TRBV7-2 and TRBJ1-1; the D gene is possibly TRBD1 (6 bases). V shed 5 bases and J shed 0 bases, with 13 bases lying between them. The germline CDR1 and CDR2 sequences are SGHTA and FQGNSA. This CDR3 comprises 15 residues. The CDR3 reads CASSPLDRLNTEAFF. The CDR3 DNA follows: TGTGCCAGCAGCCCACTGGACAGATTGAACACTGAAGCTTTCTTT.

J is TRBJ2-2 and V is TRBV7-9, with D uncertain. This CDR3 is 14 amino acids long. CDR1 is SEHNR, CDR2 FQNEAQ, per germline (reference sequence). V lost 1 base to trimming and J lost 5 bases, with 8 bases between them. CDR3 sequence: CASSLGQATGELFF. CDR3 DNA: TGTGCCAGCAGCTTAGGCCAGGCGACCGGGGAGCTGTTTTTT.

V usage is TRBV5-1 and J usage is TRBJ2-1, with 12 bases matching TRBD2. V was pared by 4 bases and J by 7 bases, with 6 bases of the junction left unmatched. The germline CDR1 and CDR2 sequences are SGHRS and YFSETQ. The CDR3 runs to 15 residues. Written as DNA, the CDR3 is TGCGCCAGCAGCACGACTAGCGGGAGCAGGAATGAGCAGTTCTTC. Translated: CASSTTSGSRNEQFF.